The 27 T cell receptor beta chains presented below share a single source sample, sequenced in a study of PD-1 blockade in classical Hodgkin lymphoma. Clones were read by immunoSEQ multiplex PCR, and TCRdb kept only the in-frame ones, dropping some. The sample lists approximately 47,000 clones; roughly 88% were seen once. The time point is: newly diagnosed, previously untreated cHL patient sample. Specimen: peripheral blood mononuclear cells (PBMCs). The origin of the receptors is a human donor with classical Hodgkin lymphoma.

CDR3 region: CASSIDGLNSNQPQHF. The CDR3 coding sequence is TGTGCCAGTAGTATAGATGGGCTCAATAGCAATCAGCCCCAGCATTTT. The chain recombines TRBV19 with TRBJ1-5; D is undetermined. V lost 0 bases and J 0 bases, leaving 9 bases between the germline ends. Germline CDR1 is LNHDA and CDR2 is SQIVND (reference sequence). There are 16 residues in the CDR3.

This sequence joins TRBV6-5 and TRBJ2-7; D is uncertain. The germline gives CDR1 MNHEY, CDR2 SVGAGI. Trimming removed 0 bases at V and 3 bases at J, with 6 bases between. The CDR3 contains 13 residues. The CDR3 here is CASSYSTHYEQYF. The CDR3 DNA sequence: TGTGCCAGCAGTTACTCGACCCACTACGAGCAGTACTTC.

J is TRBJ1-1 and V is TRBV6-1; TRBD1 might be the D (6 bases). Germline CDR1 is MNHNS and CDR2 is SASEGT. The length of the CDR3 is 15 residues. The V end lost 3 bases, the J end lost 1 base, and 12 bases lay between the germline ends. CDR3 loop: CASSDGGRRNTEAFF. CDR3 bases: TGTGCCAGCAGTGATGGGGGCAGGAGGAACACTGAAGCTTTCTTT.

The chain uses TRBV5-1 and TRBJ1-4; D is possibly TRBD1 (5 bases). This CDR3 has 14 residues. Germline CDR1 SGHRS, CDR2 YFSETQ. Trimming removed 2 bases at V and 6 bases at J, with 11 bases between. The CDR3 DNA follows: TGCGCCAGCAGCTTTCAGGGTTATGATGAAAAACTGTTTTTT. The encoded protein is CASSFQGYDEKLFF.

This chain joins TRBV15 and TRBJ1-5, with D perhaps TRBD1 (5 bases). Looked up from germline, CDR1 is LNHNV and CDR2 is YYDKDF (reference sequence). The ends were cut back, 7 bases at V and 1 base at J, with 14 bases in the middle. The CDR3 spans 15 residues. This chain's CDR3 is CATTNGGGSNQPQHF. DNA of the CDR3: TGTGCCACCACGAACGGGGGGGGAAGCAATCAGCCCCAGCATTTT.

This clone was counted once. This chain joins TRBV11-2 and TRBJ1-3; no firm D call. The CDR3 runs 15 residues. V was shortened by 5 bases and J by 0 bases, with 11 bases between the two germline ends. Germline V CDR1 and CDR2: SGHAT, FQNNGV. The CDR3 is CASSHGVSSGNTIYF. CDR3 sequence (DNA): TGTGCCAGCAGCCATGGGGTATCCTCTGGAAACACCATATATTTT.

The rearrangement links TRBV7-2 to TRBJ2-3; D is unclear. This CDR3 is 13 amino acids long. The V gene lost 6 bases and the J gene lost 3 bases, with 10 bases spanning the gap. The germline gives CDR1 SGHTA, CDR2 FQGNSA. CDR3 nucleotides: TGTGCCAGCAGTCTCGTCACGACAGATACGCAGTATTTT. Translation: CASSLVTTDTQYF.

The chain uses TRBV29-1 and TRBJ1-1, with no clear D. Trimming left V 1 base short and J 1 base short, with 7 bases between. CDR3 size: 13 residues. Germline CDR1 is SQVTM and CDR2 is ANQGSEA. CDR3 DNA: TGCAGCGTTGAAGTGGCGCCGAACACTGAAGCTTTCTTT. Its protein is CSVEVAPNTEAFF.

The chain combines TRBV18 with TRBJ2-5; D is perhaps TRBD2 (6 bases). V lost 4 bases, J lost 5 bases, and 23 bases lay in between. The germline V gene encodes CDR1 KGHSH and CDR2 LQKENI. CDR3 length: 17 amino acids. CDR3 DNA sequence: TGTGCCAGCTCACGGGGGGACTGGGAATCGCCAGCGGAGACCCAGTACTTC. Its translation: CASSRGDWESPAETQYF.

The rearrangement joins TRBV19 to TRBJ2-2, with 7 nucleotides matching TRBD2. The CDR3 runs to 14 residues. CDR1 and CDR2 (germline): LNHDA, SQIVND (reference sequence). After removal of 5 bases from V and 6 bases from J, the junction contained 6 bases not matched to a gene. In DNA, the CDR3 is TGTGCCAGTAGTTGGGACTATCAGTCCGGGGAGCTGTTTTTT. This codes for CASSWDYQSGELFF.

CDR3 residues: CASSFTGEAFF. CDR3 coding DNA: TGCGCCAGCAGCTTTACAGGAGAAGCTTTCTTT. This rearrangement joins TRBV5-1 to TRBJ1-1, with D tentatively TRBD1 (5 bases). The CDR3 contains 11 residues. Trimming removed 2 bases from V and 8 bases from J, with 7 bases in between. Germline assignment: CDR1 SGHRS and CDR2 YFSETQ.

The chain is built from TRBV5-1 and TRBJ1-1, with D hard to call. V lost 0 bases and J 1 base, leaving 4 bases between the germline ends. Germline assignment: CDR1 SGHRS and CDR2 YFSETQ. The CDR3 extends over 13 amino acids. For the CDR3, the DNA is TGCGCCAGCAGCTTGGAAGGGAACACTGAAGCTTTCTTT. Translated, it gives CASSLEGNTEAFF.

For the CDR3, the DNA is TGCGCCAGCAGCTTAGCGGGGTCTCACAATGAGCAGTTCTTC. Translating it yields CASSLAGSHNEQFF. This rearrangement joins TRBV5-1 to TRBJ2-1; 7 nucleotides match TRBD2. Germline V gene lookup returns CDR1 SGHRS and CDR2 YFSETQ. This CDR3 has 14 residues. V was pared by 2 bases and J by 5 bases, with 4 bases of the junction left unmatched.

V gene TRBV9 combines with J gene TRBJ2-2, with 7 bases that match TRBD1. Germline V gives CDR1 SGDLS, CDR2 YYNGEE. CDR3 size: 18 residues. V lost 0 bases, J lost 4 bases, and 12 bases stayed unmatched. The CDR3 DNA is TGTGCCAGCAGCGTAGCTTTGGGGCGGCCAGGGGGCACCGGGGAGCTGTTTTTT. Translation gives CASSVALGRPGGTGELFF.

In this sample, this clone turned up once. The rearrangement uses TRBV7-9 and TRBJ1-2, with a weak D call TRBD1 (6 bases). The CDR3 has 14 residues. V lost 5 bases, J lost 4 bases, and 14 bases lay in between. Germline V gene sequence: CDR1 SEHNR, CDR2 FQNEAQ (reference sequence). Here the CDR3 reads CASSRNREGYGYTF. CDR3 bases: TGTGCCAGCAGCCGAAACAGGGAGGGCTATGGCTACACCTTC.

The rearrangement joins TRBV28 to TRBJ2-1, with TRBD2 matching over 9 bases. With V trimmed by 5 bases and J by 4 bases, 9 bases remained unmatched. The germline gives CDR1 MDHEN, CDR2 SYDVKM. The CDR3 consists of 16 residues. Written as DNA, the CDR3 is TGTGCCAGCAGTCTCCCCGGGACTAGCATTTACAATGAGCAGTTCTTC. It translates to CASSLPGTSIYNEQFF.

The V and J genes are TRBV19 and TRBJ2-7; TRBD2 matches at 16 bases. The CDR3 is 20 residues long. J gave up 6 bases and V 5 bases, and 19 bases lay outside the gene matches. CDR1 LNHDA and CDR2 SQIVND come from the germline V gene (reference sequence). Here the CDR3 DNA reads TGTGCCAGTAGTCCACCGCCGGGACTAGCGGGAGGGCTGAGATTGGGCGAGCAGTACTTC. Amino acids: CASSPPPGLAGGLRLGEQYF.

The chain carries TRBV28 and TRBJ1-1, with 9 bases that match TRBD1. V was clipped by 3 bases and J by 10 bases; unmatched bases: 9. CDR3 length: 14 residues. The germline CDR1 and CDR2 sequences are MDHEN and SYDVKM. CDR3 nucleotide sequence: TGTGCCAGCAGTTTCCGGGACAGGGCCGGTCCAGCTTTCTTT. The encoded protein is CASSFRDRAGPAFF.

This chain connects TRBV28 to TRBJ2-1; TRBD1 matches 9 bases. This CDR3 has 14 residues. J gave up 9 bases and V 3 bases, and 6 bases lay outside the gene matches. Germline CDR1 is MDHEN and CDR2 is SYDVKM. The CDR3 nucleotides are TGTGCCAGCAGTTTGGACAGGGGTCTCGGTGAGCAGTTCTTC. Its protein is CASSLDRGLGEQFF.

A few counts support this clone. V and J are TRBV25-1 and TRBJ2-7; 10 nucleotides agree with TRBD1. The CDR3 loop spans 16 amino acids. CDR1 is MGHDK, CDR2 SYGVNS, per germline. The V and J ends lost 4 bases and 4 bases, in that order; junction bases with no gene match: 10. DNA of the CDR3: TGTGCCAGCAGTGCACCCCCCGGACAGGGGGTTTACGAGCAGTACTTC. Translating it yields CASSAPPGQGVYEQYF.

The gene calls are TRBV7-9 and TRBJ1-5, with D possibly matching TRBD1 (6 bases). Germline CDR1 is SEHNR and CDR2 is FQNEAQ (reference sequence). V shed 5 bases and J shed 4 bases, with 15 bases lying between them. This CDR3 region has 15 residues. The CDR3 loop reads CASSPSGHENQPQHF. The CDR3 DNA reads TGTGCCAGCAGCCCCTCGGGACACGAAAATCAGCCCCAGCATTTT.

The CDR3 region is CASSLDDRRDREKLFF. In DNA, the CDR3 is TGCGCCAGCAGCTTGGATGATCGCAGGGATCGGGAAAAACTGTTTTTT. The rearrangement uses TRBV5-1 and TRBJ1-4; D is perhaps TRBD1 (5 bases). Germline lookup yields CDR1 SGHRS and CDR2 YFSETQ. Trimming stripped 0 bases from V and 8 bases from J, with 17 bases between. The CDR3 length is 16 residues.

This clone was counted a single time. The V call is TRBV29-1, the J call TRBJ2-1, with a tentative D call TRBD2 (7 bases). CDR1 and CDR2 from the germline V gene are SQVTM and ANQGSEA. The V end was cut by 8 bases, the J end by 9 bases, with 20 bases between. The CDR3 runs 13 residues. The CDR3 spells CSTRPRGAGEQFF. CDR3 nucleotide sequence: TGCAGCACCCGCCCCCGGGGGGCGGGTGAGCAGTTCTTC.

The chain is built from TRBV28 and TRBJ1-5; perhaps TRBD1 as D (6 bases). With 6 bases removed from V and 11 bases from J, the gap between germline ends came to 14 bases. The CDR3 loop spans 12 amino acids. Germline CDR1 and CDR2: MDHEN and SYDVKM. The CDR3 nucleotides are TGTGCCAGCAGGGAAGGGGGGTCGACCCAGCATTTT. The encoded protein is CASREGGSTQHF.

The chain links TRBV27 to TRBJ1-2; D might be TRBD1 (6 bases). Trimming removed 5 bases at V and 7 bases at J, with 14 bases between. The CDR3 length is 13 residues. The germline CDR1 and CDR2 sequences are MNHEY and SMNVEV (reference sequence). The CDR3 coding sequence is TGTGCCAGCAGTCTGGAAAGGGGGAGTGGCTACACCTTC. This encodes CASSLERGSGYTF.

Here the CDR3 DNA reads TGTGCCATCAGTAAAGACAATTCCGGGGCCAACGTCCTGACTTTC. It specifies CAISKDNSGANVLTF. This sequence joins TRBV10-3 and TRBJ2-6; no reliable D call. Trimming stripped 5 bases from V and 4 bases from J, with 12 bases between. This CDR3 spans 15 amino acids. Germline values: CDR1 ENHRY, CDR2 SYGVKD.

V is TRBV2 and J is TRBJ2-1; D not certain. Trimming removed 3 bases at V and 8 bases at J, with 11 bases between. Germline V gene sequence: CDR1 SNHLY, CDR2 FYNNEI. This CDR3 contains 13 residues. The CDR3, as DNA: TGTGCCAGCAGTGACAAAATGGTCCATGAGCAGTTCTTC. Its protein is CASSDKMVHEQFF. Full variable domain (outside the CDR3, taken from reference TRBV2 and TRBJ2-1): EPEVTQTPSHQVTQMGQEVILRCVPISNHLYFYWYRQILGQKVEFLVSFYNNEISEKSEIFDDQFSVERPDGSNFTLKIRSTKLEDSAMYFCASSDKMVHEQFFGPGTRLTVL.